This T cell receptor (beta chain) was sequenced for a study of blood T cell repertoires in COVID-19 (TCRdb year 2020). Background on the whole study: Samples covering the acute and convalescent phases of COVID-19 were provided by collaborators in the United States, Italy and Spain. The material from the prospective study consisted of cDNA or gDNA derived from T cells, B-cell-depleted T cells, or PBMCs. Subjects who had been exposed to COVID-19, were actively infected with it, or had recovered from it provided the deeply sampled blood TCRbeta repertoires that made up the dataset. The repertoires were released in a freely available public database meant as a resource for research on the immune response to SARS-CoV-2. Samples came from the ongoing ImmuneRACE study (first 160 participants) plus 1,254 subjects from 6 global collaborators. A de-identified subject ID, COVID-19 status, age in years and sex were almost always included in the sample metadata. HLA class I and class II types, where available, came from metadata supplied by the sample provider rather than from assay-based typing. The study at large found these results: The amount of clinical and demographic metadata varied by source and participant and was provided uncurated.

From the germline V gene, CDR1 is MDHEN and CDR2 is SYDVKM. At the junction V is shortened by 3 bases and J by 3 bases, with 7 bases in between. The CDR3 covers 13 residues, taking in both the cysteine and the phenylalanine. Of all the DNA, just the CDR3 is kept, 39 bases in frame from base 1. Note on this clone: Its antigen is not yet known. No clone much larger than this one lies a single base away; base qualities are absent.

TCRbeta CDR3 regions were amplified from genomic DNA by means of the immunoSEQ Assay, a bias-controlled multiplex PCR. The paper's data handling went like this. The number of nucleated cells in each sample was estimated from the amplification of reference gene primers within the assay. To quantify the absolute abundance of each unique TCRbeta CDR3 rearrangement, sequence reads were collapsed and filtered. For each sample, productive Simpson clonality was calculated by taking the square root of Simpson's diversity index across productive rearrangements. TCRdb re-hosts the immuneACCESS table, in-frame sequences only. Its copies lack some clones; in the studies checked, an unresolved V gene accounts for under half of them, and the cause for the rest is not known. The DNA gave D and trimming, while V, J and clone size come from that table. In all, the sample holds fewer than 350,000 clones, and roughly 90% of those were seen once. Together, the top ten hold approximately 1% of the sample.

Enrolling through a virtual design, the prospective study's participants ranged in age from roughly 18 to 89 years and lived across about two dozen United States geographic areas. In the prospective study, participants were assigned to cohorts based on the clinical history participants reported in a screening survey and a study questionnaire. Exposed participants had been in contact with someone with a PCR-confirmed or clinician-diagnosed COVID-19 case within 2 weeks of study entry. Each participant in the prospective study had whole blood, serum and a nasopharyngeal or oropharyngeal swab collected by mobile phlebotomists. Prospective study participants could optionally give additional blood draws and questionnaires over an approximately 2-month period. Blood samples from the prospective study were shipped frozen or at room temperature prior to DNA extraction.

Recombination linked TRBV28 to TRBJ2-3; no confident D gene assignment can be made. Sequencing was done on a sample of PBMCs or T cells enriched from blood (not recorded which). The clonotype was recovered from a woman aged 25 to 45 who had been exposed to COVID-19. The sequence in DNA is TGTGCCAGCAGTTTGGTGCAGACAGATACGCAGTATTTT. This sequence encodes CASSLVQTDTQYF. The full variable domain, completed from the reference TRBV28 and TRBJ2-3 proteins outside the CDR3, reads DVKVTQSSRYLVKRTGEKVFLECVQDMDHENMFWYRQDPGLGLRLIYFSYDVKMKEKGDIPEGYSVSREKKERFSLILESASTNQTSMYLCASSLVQTDTQYFGPGTRLTVL.